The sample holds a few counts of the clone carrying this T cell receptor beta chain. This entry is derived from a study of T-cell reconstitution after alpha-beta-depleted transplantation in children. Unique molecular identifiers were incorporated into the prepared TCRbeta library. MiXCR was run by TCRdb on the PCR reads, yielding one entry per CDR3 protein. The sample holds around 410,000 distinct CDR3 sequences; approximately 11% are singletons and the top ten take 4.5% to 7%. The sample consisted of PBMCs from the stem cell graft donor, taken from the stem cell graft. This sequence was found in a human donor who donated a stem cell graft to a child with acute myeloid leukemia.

For the CDR3, the DNA is TGCAGCGTGGGAGACAGGCCGGCGGAGACCCAGTACTTC. Translation gives CSVGDRPAETQYF. The V gene is TRBV29-1, the J gene TRBJ2-5, with a possible D match to TRBD1 (6 bases). This CDR3 is 13 amino acids long. Per the germline V gene, CDR1 is SQVTM and CDR2 is ANQGSEA. V was cut by 6 bases and J by 5 bases, with 16 bases left in between.